Shown below are 22 T cell receptor beta chains from a single sample sequenced in a study of T cell responses to AZD1222 COVID-19 vaccine. Produced via immunoSEQ multiplex PCR; TCRdb's table is partial and in-frame only. The table has about 120,000 clones, over 75% seen once. The input for sequencing was peripheral blood, taken on day 0 of AZD1222 vaccination. The receptors were sampled from an adult in good health.

This chain links TRBV7-2 with TRBJ1-1; TRBD1 matches at 7 bases. Germline loops: CDR1 SGHTA, CDR2 FQGNSA. Trimming at V came to 1 base and at J to 1 base, leaving 0 bases not matched to a gene. The CDR3 has 14 amino acids. This chain's CDR3 is CASSLDRGNTEAFF. CDR3 DNA: TGTGCCAGCAGCTTAGACAGGGGGAACACTGAAGCTTTCTTT. Filled out from reference TRBV7-2 and TRBJ1-1, the complete variable domain reads GAGVSQSPSNKVTEKGKDVELRCDPISGHTALYWYRQSLGQGLEFLIYFQGNSAPDKSGLPSDRFSAERTGGSVSTLTIQRTQQEDSAVYLCASSLDRGNTEAFFGQGTRLTVV.

CDR3 DNA sequence: TGTGCCAGTAGTATAGGACATAATGGGGCAGATACGCAGTATTTT. Encoded protein: CASSIGHNGADTQYF. V is TRBV19 and J is TRBJ2-3, with D uncertain. This CDR3 has 15 residues. Germline CDR1 and CDR2: LNHDA and SQIVND (reference sequence). The V and J ends lost 1 base and 4 bases respectively, with 12 bases between them.

This clone has a single count. This rearrangement joins TRBV27 to TRBJ2-7; TRBD1 agrees at 9 bases. The CDR3 runs to 15 residues. With V trimmed by 4 bases and J by 3 bases, 7 bases remained unmatched. Germline values: CDR1 MNHEY, CDR2 SMNVEV (reference sequence). CDR3 DNA sequence: TGTGCCAGCAGTTCCTCCGGGACAGGGCTCTACGAGCAGTACTTC. It translates to CASSSSGTGLYEQYF.

A single count supports this clone. This chain uses TRBV2 with TRBJ2-4; TRBD1 or TRBD2 may be the D gene (6 bases each). This CDR3 has 13 amino acids. V lost 1 base and J 6 bases, leaving 7 bases between the germline ends. The germline CDR1 and CDR2 sequences are SNHLY and FYNNEI. The CDR3, as DNA: TGTGCCAGCAGTGAAGGGGGGGCAAACATTCAGTACTTC. Its protein is CASSEGGANIQYF.

The chain employs TRBV5-6 and TRBJ2-3; D is undetermined. CDR1 and CDR2 (germline): SGHDT, YYEEEE. V was trimmed by 1 base and J by 6 bases, leaving 12 bases between them. The CDR3 runs to 14 residues. The CDR3 spells CASSLSSGADTQYF. The CDR3 nucleotides read TGTGCCAGCAGCTTGAGCTCAGGCGCGGATACGCAGTATTTT.

This chain uses TRBV4-3 with TRBJ2-2, with 8 bases fitting TRBD1. The CDR3 contains 16 residues. V shed 4 bases and J 5 bases; nucleotides not matched to a gene: 9. From germline, CDR1 is LGHNA and CDR2 YSLEER. The DNA of the CDR3 is TGCGCCAGCAGCCCCAACCCCGGACAGGGAACCGGGGAGCTGTTTTTT. Protein sequence: CASSPNPGQGTGELFF.

V and J are TRBV6-6 and TRBJ1-5; possibly TRBD1 for D (5 bases). The CDR3 runs 13 residues. Germline V gene data show CDR1 as MNHNY and CDR2 as SVGAGI (reference sequence). The ends were cut back, 7 bases at V and 3 bases at J, with 10 bases in the middle. CDR3 bases: TGTGCCAGCACCCCGGGGGACAATCAGCCCCAGCATTTT. Encoded protein: CASTPGDNQPQHF.

The rearrangement links TRBV9 to TRBJ1-5; no clear D. Germline V gene data show CDR1 as SGDLS and CDR2 as YYNGEE. The length of the CDR3 is 14 residues. V lost 0 bases and J 4 bases, leaving 8 bases between the germline ends. The CDR3 nucleotides are TGTGCCAGCAGCGTAGGGGTGGGGAATCAGCCCCAGCATTTT. It is translated as CASSVGVGNQPQHF.

This clone came up once. The CDR3 coding sequence is TGTGCCAGCAGCTTAGACTTAAGGGCAGATACGCAGTATTTT. Its translation is CASSLDLRADTQYF. The J gene is TRBJ2-3, the V gene TRBV7-3; unclear D gene. V lost 2 bases and J lost 4, with 10 bases in between. The CDR3 contains 14 residues. Germline CDR1 and CDR2: SGHTA and FQGTGA. Full variable domain (outside the CDR3, taken from reference TRBV7-3 and TRBJ2-3): GAGVSQTPSNKVTEKGKYVELRCDPISGHTALYWYRQSLGQGPEFLIYFQGTGAADDSGLPNDRFFAVRPEGSVSTLKIQRTERGDSAVYLCASSLDLRADTQYFGPGTRLTVL.

The V gene is TRBV7-9, the J gene TRBJ2-7, with D perhaps TRBD1 or TRBD2 (5 bases each). V lost 5 bases and J lost 6, with 23 bases in between. There are 16 residues in the CDR3. In germline, CDR1 is SEHNR, CDR2 FQNEAQ (reference sequence). CDR3 bases: TGTGCCAGCAGCCCCGGGTCGGGGTTGGCCGGGGCCGAGCAGTACTTC. This codes for CASSPGSGLAGAEQYF. Variable domain in full (rest from reference TRBV7-9 and TRBJ2-7): DTGVSQNPRHKITKRGQNVTFRCDPISEHNRLYWYRQTLGQGPEFLTYFQNEAQLEKSRLLSDRFSAERPKGSFSTLEIQRTEQGDSAMYLCASSPGSGLAGAEQYFGPGTRLTVT.

The rearrangement joins TRBV7-9 to TRBJ1-6, with 11 nucleotides matching TRBD1. V shed 6 bases, J shed 7 bases, and the junction held 5 bases outside the gene matches. The CDR3 runs to 15 residues. Germline V gene data show CDR1 as SEHNR and CDR2 as FQNEAQ (reference sequence). CDR3 DNA: TGTGCCAGCAGGGAAGGGACAGGGGGAAATTCACCCCTCCACTTT. This translates into CASREGTGGNSPLHF.

The sample holds one count of this clone. The chain combines TRBV2 with TRBJ1-5, with 7 bases identical to TRBD1. Trimming took 10 bases from V and 3 from J; bases not matched to a gene: 6. The CDR3 runs to 13 residues. Per germline, CDR1 SNHLY and CDR2 FYNNEI. The CDR3 bases are TGTGCCACCCGGGACAGATCCAATCAGCCCCAGCATTTT. This gives the protein CATRDRSNQPQHF. The variable domain in full, completed from reference TRBV2 and TRBJ1-5, reads EPEVTQTPSHQVTQMGQEVILRCVPISNHLYFYWYRQILGQKVEFLVSFYNNEISEKSEIFDDQFSVERPDGSNFTLKIRSTKLEDSAMYFCATRDRSNQPQHFGDGTRLSIL.

The rearrangement uses TRBV29-1 and TRBJ1-6; D call uncertain. V was cut by 0 bases and J by 7 bases, with 7 bases left in between. Germline CDR1 SQVTM, CDR2 ANQGSEA. The CDR3 has 13 amino acids. Written as DNA, the CDR3 is TGCAGCGTTGAAGAACAGCCCAATTCACCCCTCCACTTT. This encodes CSVEEQPNSPLHF.

The chain couples TRBV11-1 to TRBJ1-1, with D possibly TRBD1 on 6 matching bases. The germline V gene has CDR1 SGHAT and CDR2 FQDESV (reference sequence). V lost 1 base to trimming and J lost 0 bases, with 6 bases between them. CDR3 length: 14 residues. CDR3: CASSLGTVNTEAFF. The CDR3 DNA sequence: TGTGCCAGCAGCTTAGGGACAGTGAACACTGAAGCTTTCTTT. Complete variable domain (other parts from reference TRBV11-1 and TRBJ1-1): EAEVAQSPRYKITEKSQAVAFWCDPISGHATLYWYRQILGQGPELLVQFQDESVVDDSQLPKDRFSAERLKGVDSTLKIQPAELGDSAMYLCASSLGTVNTEAFFGQGTRLTVV.

This clone was seen once. V is TRBV18 and J is TRBJ2-7; 10 positions agree with TRBD1. V shed 4 bases and J 5 bases; nucleotides not matched to a gene: 2. From germline, CDR1 is KGHSH and CDR2 LQKENI. The CDR3 extends over 13 amino acids. CDR3 in amino acids: CASSLGQGDEQYF. DNA of the CDR3: TGTGCCAGCTCACTTGGACAGGGGGACGAGCAGTACTTC.

J is TRBJ2-3 and V is TRBV12-5; D uncertain. Trimming stripped 2 bases from V and 6 bases from J, with 12 bases between. The germline V gene encodes CDR1 LGHNT and CDR2 FRNRAP. This CDR3 is 14 amino acids long. CDR3 loop: CASGLSGVGDTQYF. CDR3 nucleotides: TGTGCTAGTGGTTTGTCTGGGGTAGGGGATACGCAGTATTTT.

The chain uses TRBV9 and TRBJ1-1; TRBD1 aligns across 7 bases. The CDR3 runs 14 residues. Germline V CDR1 and CDR2: SGDLS, YYNGEE. V was clipped by 2 bases and J by 10 bases; unmatched bases: 11. Here the CDR3 DNA reads TGTGCCAGCAGCGTCATTGACAGGGCCGTTGGAGCTTTCTTT. Translating gives CASSVIDRAVGAFF.

This chain uses TRBV5-1 with TRBJ1-2; D gene ambiguous. Trimming took off 2 bases at V and 10 bases at J, with 15 bases between the two ends. Germline CDR1 SGHRS, CDR2 YFSETQ. The CDR3 totals 13 residues. The DNA of the CDR3 is TGCGCCAGCAGCTTAGACGCGAGCGGATCCTACACCTTC. Amino acids: CASSLDASGSYTF.

Here the CDR3 reads CASSPSSGAIIYGYTF. DNA for the CDR3: TGTGCCAGCAGTCCCTCCTCGGGAGCCATTATCTATGGCTACACCTTC. This rearrangement joins TRBV27 to TRBJ1-2, with no clear D. The germline V and J ends were trimmed by 5 bases and 4 bases, with 20 bases remaining between them. The CDR3 totals 16 residues. The germline gives CDR1 MNHEY, CDR2 SMNVEV (reference sequence).

J is TRBJ2-1 and V is TRBV6-5, with D uncertain. The germline V gene has CDR1 MNHEY and CDR2 SVGAGI. Trimming removed 3 bases from V and 9 bases from J, with 6 bases in between. This CDR3 comprises 11 residues. The DNA for the CDR3 is TGTGCCAGCAGTTATGGCGGTGAGCAGTTCTTC. Protein sequence: CASSYGGEQFF.

The chain uses TRBV12-3 or TRBV12-4 and TRBJ2-1, with D maybe TRBD2 (6 bases). V was trimmed by 6 bases and J by 5 bases, leaving 11 bases between them. The CDR3 extends over 13 amino acids. CDR3: CASRPGLHNEQFF. CDR3 coding DNA: TGTGCCAGCAGACCGGGACTCCACAATGAGCAGTTCTTC.

The chain couples TRBV18 to TRBJ2-3; 12 nucleotides match TRBD2. V lost 10 bases and J lost 3; bases outside the gene matches: 8. Germline CDR1 is KGHSH and CDR2 is LQKENI. The CDR3 has 15 amino acids. CDR3 loop: CATQEGTSGTDTQYF. The CDR3 coding sequence is TGTGCCACCCAAGAGGGGACTAGCGGGACAGATACGCAGTATTTT.